These 12 T cell receptor beta chains came from one sample sequenced in a study of CD8 T cells in ankylosing spondylitis. One entry per CDR3 protein, called by TCRdb with MiXCR from the 5' RACE reads. Found here are a few hundred thousand distinct CDR3 sequences, roughly 20% of them singletons; the top ten hold 3.5%. The material sequenced was blood, either unsorted or a sorted T cell fraction (not recorded which). Receptors were obtained from a female donor with ankylosing spondylitis or in good health (not recorded which).

This clonotype has only a few counts. The rearrangement joins TRBV6-5 to TRBJ2-1; no definite D call. This CDR3 spans 14 amino acids. The V end lost 0 bases, the J end lost 4 bases, and 7 bases lay between the germline ends. CDR1 is MNHEY and CDR2 is SVGAGI in the germline V gene. Written as DNA, the CDR3 is TGTGCCAGCAGTTACTCTGCAGATTACAATGAGCAGTTCTTC. It is translated as CASSYSADYNEQFF.

The table lists this clonotype with many counts. This CDR3 reads CSARGLLGHGYTF. CDR3 coding DNA: TGCAGTGCTAGAGGTCTCCTAGGGCATGGCTACACCTTC. The chain is built from TRBV20-1 and TRBJ1-2; D is unclear. Germline V gives CDR1 DFQATT, CDR2 SNEGSKA (reference sequence). This CDR3 has 13 amino acids. The V gene lost 1 base and the J gene lost 6 bases, with 12 bases spanning the gap.

The sample holds a few counts of this clonotype. J is TRBJ2-7 and V is TRBV6-2 or TRBV6-3; TRBD2 matches at 10 bases. Germline lookup yields CDR1 MNHEY and CDR2 SVGEGT. The CDR3 is 16 residues long. V shed 4 bases and J 4 bases; nucleotides not matched to a gene: 10. In DNA form, the CDR3 reads TGTGCCAGCAGTTGGAATCTAGCGGGAGAAGGGTACGAGCAGTACTTC. Translated, it gives CASSWNLAGEGYEQYF.

This clonotype was seen many times. The chain uses TRBV12-3 or TRBV12-4 and TRBJ2-2; tentatively, D is TRBD1 (5 bases). V gave up 3 bases and J gave up 7 bases, with 9 bases separating them. The CDR3 extends over 13 amino acids. The CDR3 region has the DNA TGTGCCAGCAGTTTCAGGGCGGACGGGGAGCTGTTTTTT. Translating gives CASSFRADGELFF.

This clonotype was observed at least ten times. J is TRBJ2-1 and V is TRBV7-3; either TRBD1 or TRBD2 may fit D (5 bases each). The CDR3 length is 14 residues. Germline CDR1 SGHTA, CDR2 FQGTGA. Deletions cut 5 bases from V and 9 bases from J, with 17 bases between. CDR3 loop: CASSPGTLITEQFF. In DNA form, the CDR3 reads TGTGCCAGCAGCCCCGGGACCCTAATCACTGAGCAGTTCTTC.

The sample holds a few counts of this clonotype. This rearrangement joins TRBV4-3 to TRBJ2-7, with unresolved D. Trimming removed 5 bases from V and 3 bases from J, with 11 bases in between. Looked up from germline, CDR1 is LGHNA and CDR2 is YSLEER. The CDR3 is made up of 13 amino acids. The CDR3 bases are TGCGCCAGCAGCAACCGAAAGGGCTACGAGCAGTACTTC. This encodes CASSNRKGYEQYF.

V gene TRBV6-5 combines with J gene TRBJ2-1; TRBD2 matches 9 bases. V dropped 2 bases and J dropped 9; count of bases not matched to a gene: 17. The CDR3 loop spans 18 amino acids. Germline loops: CDR1 MNHEY, CDR2 SVGAGI. Here the CDR3 DNA reads TGTGCCAGCAGTTACCCTTTATCCGGGGCGGGAGGGCCCGGTGAGCAGTTCTTC. Translation: CASSYPLSGAGGPGEQFF.

V is TRBV11-2 and J is TRBJ1-1, with no clear D. The CDR3 is 14 residues long. CDR1 and CDR2 from the germline V gene are SGHAT and FQNNGV. Trimming left V 2 bases short and J 1 base short, with 8 bases between. As DNA, the CDR3 is TGTGCCAGCAGCTTAATACTTCCGAACACTGAAGCTTTCTTT. Amino acid sequence: CASSLILPNTEAFF.

This clonotype was recorded many times. The chain has TRBV10-3 and TRBJ1-6; TRBD1 is a possible D gene (5 bases). Deletions cut 7 bases from V and 8 bases from J, with 18 bases between. This CDR3 spans 15 amino acids. Germline loops: CDR1 ENHRY, CDR2 SYGVKD. CDR3 DNA: TGTGCCATCACTCCGACAGTCTTGGGGGATTCACCCCTCCACTTT. This encodes CAITPTVLGDSPLHF.

This clonotype came up a few times. This rearrangement joins TRBV6-5 to TRBJ2-7, with TRBD1 matching 10 bases. J lost 6 bases, V lost 0 bases, and 2 bases had no gene match. Germline-derived CDR1 and CDR2 are MNHEY and SVGAGI. The CDR3 contains 14 residues. CDR3 region: CASSYSDRGLEQYF. CDR3 DNA sequence: TGTGCCAGCAGTTACTCCGACAGGGGGCTCGAGCAGTACTTC.

V usage is TRBV20-1 and J usage is TRBJ1-4; tentatively, D is TRBD1 (6 bases). Germline loops: CDR1 DFQATT, CDR2 SNEGSKA (reference sequence). With 1 base removed from V and 5 bases from J, the gap between germline ends came to 20 bases. This CDR3 spans 17 amino acids. CDR3 protein: CSARGGRADLLNEKLFF. The CDR3 nucleotides are TGCAGTGCTAGAGGGGGGCGCGCGGATCTCCTCAATGAAAAACTGTTTTTT.

The V gene is TRBV20-1, the J gene TRBJ2-7; D call uncertain. The CDR3 has 12 amino acids. Germline V gene sequence: CDR1 DFQATT, CDR2 SNEGSKA (reference sequence). The ends were cut back, 7 bases at V and 2 bases at J, with 12 bases in the middle. CDR3 in DNA: TGCAGTGGGTGGCAGGCCGCCTACGAGCAGTACTTC. It is translated as CSGWQAAYEQYF.